These T cell receptor beta chains were read from a single sample in a study of blood T cell repertoires in COVID-19. Using immunoSEQ multiplex PCR, the repertoire was profiled, and TCRdb retains in-frame clones only, with some absent. Here the sample spans 90,000 to 130,000 clones, 87% being singletons. Sequencing used peripheral blood. These receptors were obtained from a human donor in a cohort sampled during active COVID-19. Both conserved end residues are part of each CDR3. A D gene is named only where the DNA matches it firmly. Clone size appears in some rows only: once, few, many, or a class for an expanded clone.

size	V	D	J	DNA	CDR3
NA	TRBV19	NA	TRBJ2-1	TGTGCCAGTAGTGATTATACACGGGGTTCCTCCTACAATGAGCAGTTCTTC	CASSDYTRGSSYNEQFF
NA	TRBV27	TRBD1	TRBJ1-5	TGTGCCAGCGGTGGGGACAGGGAAGATGGTCAGCCCCAGCATTTT	CASGGDREDGQPQHF
NA	TRBV5-1	TRBD1	TRBJ2-1	TGCGCCAGCAGCACAGGGACAGGGGGATCCAAGAGCTCCTACAATGAGCAGTTCTTC	CASSTGTGGSKSSYNEQFF
NA	TRBV7-3	TRBD1	TRBJ2-3	TGTGCCAGCAGCTCGTGGACAGGGGCGGGCACAGATACGCAGTATTTT	CASSSWTGAGTDTQYF
NA	TRBV3-1/TRBV3-2	NA	TRBJ2-1	TGTGCCAGCAGCCACCTTAGCGGATCCTACAATGAGCAGTTCTTC	CASSHLSGSYNEQFF
NA	TRBV13	NA	TRBJ1-4	TGTGCCAGCAGCCCTCGTTTTGCAGGGGAGAATGAAAAACTGTTTTTT	CASSPRFAGENEKLFF
NA	TRBV30	TRBD2	TRBJ2-2	TGTGCCTGGAGTGGGGTAGCGGGGATAAACACCGGGGAGCTGTTTTTT	CAWSGVAGINTGELFF
NA	TRBV4-1	NA	TRBJ2-7	TGCGCCAGCAGCCAAGAAGTAAGGGGACATCCCGACTACGAGCAGTACTTC	CASSQEVRGHPDYEQYF
NA	TRBV27	NA	TRBJ2-3	TGTGCCAGCAGTTTGTGGGGGGGCGAGACAGATACGCAGTATTTT	CASSLWGGETDTQYF
NA	TRBV14	NA	TRBJ1-4	TGTGCCAGCAGCCAAGGTTCAAGCACAACTAATGAAAAACTGTTTTTT	CASSQGSSTTNEKLFF
NA	TRBV7-2	TRBD2	TRBJ2-5	TGTGCCAGCAGCTTGGCGGGGGGAGGGAGAGAGACCCAGTACTTC	CASSLAGGGRETQYF
NA	TRBV4-3	TRBD2	TRBJ2-7	TGCGCCAGCAGCCAAGCCCCACGGGAGGCTAGCGGTTCCTACGAGCAGTACTTC	CASSQAPREASGSYEQYF
NA	TRBV5-7	NA	TRBJ2-3	TGTGCCAGCAGCTTGGGACTATTCCTTAGTGCAGATACGCAGTATTTT	CASSLGLFLSADTQYF
NA	TRBV4-2	NA	TRBJ2-2	TGTGCCAGCAGCCACCCGGGACTGAAAACCGGGGAGCTGTTTTTT	CASSHPGLKTGELFF
NA	TRBV10-3	TRBD2	TRBJ2-1	TGTGCCATCAGTAGACTAGCGGGATTTACGAGGAATGAGCAGTTCTTC	CAISRLAGFTRNEQFF
NA	TRBV6-4	NA	TRBJ2-3	TGTGCCAGCAGTGACCGCGGAAACCTAGATACGCAGTATTTT	CASSDRGNLDTQYF
NA	TRBV6-5	TRBD2	TRBJ2-5	TGTGCCAGCACGAAGCTAGGGCTAGCGGGAGAGACCCAGTACTTC	CASTKLGLAGETQYF
NA	TRBV18	TRBD2	TRBJ2-5	TGTGCCAGCTCACCCGGGACTAGTCTACAAGAGACCCAGTACTTC	CASSPGTSLQETQYF
once	TRBV24-1	TRBD2	TRBJ2-7	TGTGCCACCAGTGCTCCTAGCGGGAGCTTATCCTACGAGCAGTACTTC	CATSAPSGSLSYEQYF
NA	TRBV2	NA	TRBJ2-2	TGTGCCAGCCTTCAACAGGGCGGCGGGGAGCTGTTTTTT	CASLQQGGGELFF
NA	TRBV2	TRBD1	TRBJ1-4	TGTGCCAGCAGTTTTAAGACAGGGGTAGGGGAAAAACTGTTTTTT	CASSFKTGVGEKLFF
NA	TRBV5-6	NA	TRBJ1-2	TGTGCCAGCAGCTTCATACAGCCGTCCTATGGCTACACCTTC	CASSFIQPSYGYTF